This T cell receptor beta chain is drawn from a study of cytomegalovirus exposure and HLA in healthy donors. Broader study findings: In vitro checks showed that a few CMV-associated chains really do target CMV antigens. The study labeled about 160 TCR beta chains cytomegalovirus-associated. The study found most TCR sequences rare, yet found some public TCRs in many donors.

CDR1 and CDR2 (germline): LGHNT, FRNRAP. The V gene lost 0 bases and the J gene lost 8 bases, with 8 bases spanning the gap. CDR3 length: 13 amino acids. On this clone itself: Its antigen is currently unknown.

Profiling relied on immunoSEQ multiplex PCR, and the TCRdb table lists in-frame clones only, not all of them. The sample has fewer than 350,000 clones, around nine tenths seen once. The sequencing input was PBMCs. The TCR sequence derives from a woman younger than 30 in good health and CMV-seronegative. The V call is TRBV12-5, the J call TRBJ2-1, with D possibly TRBD2 on 5 matching bases. Here the CDR3 DNA reads TGTGCTAGTGGTTTGGTCCAGGAGGATGAGCAGTTCTTC. Translation: CASGLVQEDEQFF. The full variable domain, rest sourced from reference TRBV12-5 and TRBJ2-1, is DARVTQTPRHKVTEMGQEVTMRCQPILGHNTVFWYRQTMMQGLELLAYFRNRAPLDDSGMPKDRFSAEMPDATLATLKIQPSEPRDSAVYFCASGLVQEDEQFFGPGTRLTVL.